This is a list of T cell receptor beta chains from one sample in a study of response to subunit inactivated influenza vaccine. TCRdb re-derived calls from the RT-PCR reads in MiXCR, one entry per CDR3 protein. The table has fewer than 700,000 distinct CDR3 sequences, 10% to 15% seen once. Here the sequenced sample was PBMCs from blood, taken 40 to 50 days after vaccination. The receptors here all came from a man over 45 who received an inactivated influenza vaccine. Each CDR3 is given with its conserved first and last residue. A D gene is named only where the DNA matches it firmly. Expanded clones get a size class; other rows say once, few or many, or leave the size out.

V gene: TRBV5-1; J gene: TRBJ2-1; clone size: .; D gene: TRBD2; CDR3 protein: CASTKLAGVNNEQFF; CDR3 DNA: TGCGCCAGCACCAAACTAGCGGGAGTGAACAATGAGCAGTTCTTC
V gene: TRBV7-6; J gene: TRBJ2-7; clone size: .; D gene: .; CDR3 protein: CASAGPSSYEQYF; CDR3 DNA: TGTGCCAGCGCAGGGCCAAGCTCCTACGAGCAGTACTTC
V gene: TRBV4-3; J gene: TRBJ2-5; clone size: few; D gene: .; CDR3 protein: CASSHGRGTLYF; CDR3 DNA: TGCGCCAGCAGCCACGGACGCGGGACTCTGTACTTC
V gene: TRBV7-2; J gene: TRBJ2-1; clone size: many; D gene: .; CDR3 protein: CASSLDAGSGYNEQFF; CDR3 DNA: TGTGCCAGCAGCTTAGATGCAGGGTCGGGCTACAATGAGCAGTTCTTC
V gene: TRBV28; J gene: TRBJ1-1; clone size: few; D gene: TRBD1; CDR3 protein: CATIPDRSNTEAFF; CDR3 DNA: TGTGCCACCATCCCGGACAGGAGCAACACTGAAGCTTTCTTT
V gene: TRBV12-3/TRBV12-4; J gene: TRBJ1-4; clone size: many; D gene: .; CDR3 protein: CASSFGDVNEKLFF; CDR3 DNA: TGTGCCAGCAGTTTCGGTGACGTTAATGAAAAACTGTTTTTT
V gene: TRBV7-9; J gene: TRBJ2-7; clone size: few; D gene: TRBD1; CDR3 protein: CASSPPGQGNYEQYF; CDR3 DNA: TGTGCCAGCAGCCCCCCGGGACAGGGGAACTACGAGCAGTACTTC
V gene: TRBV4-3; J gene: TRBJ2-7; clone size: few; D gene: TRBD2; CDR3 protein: CASSRGLAGTYEQYF; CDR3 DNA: TGCGCCAGCAGCCGAGGACTAGCGGGAACCTACGAGCAGTACTTC
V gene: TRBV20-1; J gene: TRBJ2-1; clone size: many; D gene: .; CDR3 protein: CSARGRNSINEQFF; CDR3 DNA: TGCAGTGCTAGAGGCCGGAACTCGATCAATGAGCAGTTCTTC
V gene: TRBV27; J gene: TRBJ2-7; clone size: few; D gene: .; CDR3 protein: CASSPRDSTYEQYF; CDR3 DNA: TGTGCCAGCAGCCCCCGGGACTCCACCTACGAGCAGTACTTC
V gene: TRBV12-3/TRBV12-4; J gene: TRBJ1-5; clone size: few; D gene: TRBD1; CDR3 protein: CASNRGINQPQHF; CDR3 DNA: TGTGCCAGCAACAGGGGCATCAATCAGCCCCAGCATTTT
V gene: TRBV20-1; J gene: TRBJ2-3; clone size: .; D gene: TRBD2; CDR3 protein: CSARETSGDLTDTQYF; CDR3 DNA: TGCAGTGCTAGGGAGACTAGCGGGGACCTCACAGATACGCAGTATTTT
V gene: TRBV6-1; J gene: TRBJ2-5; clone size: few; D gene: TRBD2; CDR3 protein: CASSPSGAYQETQYF; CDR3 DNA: TGTGCCAGCAGTCCTAGCGGGGCGTACCAAGAGACCCAGTACTTC
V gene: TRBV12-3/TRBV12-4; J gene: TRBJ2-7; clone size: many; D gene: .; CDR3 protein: CASSPRDITYEQYF; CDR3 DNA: TGTGCCAGCAGTCCCCGGGACATTACCTACGAGCAGTACTTC
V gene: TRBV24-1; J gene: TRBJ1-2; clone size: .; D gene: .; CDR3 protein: CATSDSPGTAGVISYGYTF; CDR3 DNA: TGTGCCACCAGTGATTCACCCGGAACGGCCGGGGTTATTAGCTATGGCTACACCTTC
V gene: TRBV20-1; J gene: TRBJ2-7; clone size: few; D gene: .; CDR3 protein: CSARNRGGVYEQYF; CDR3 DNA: TGCAGTGCTAGGAACCGAGGGGGGGTCTACGAGCAGTACTTC
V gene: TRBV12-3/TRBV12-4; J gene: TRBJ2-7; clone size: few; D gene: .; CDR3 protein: CASSLREGGDEQYF; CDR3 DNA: TGTGCCAGCAGCTTAAGAGAGGGGGGGGACGAGCAGTACTTC